The 19 T cell receptor beta chains below were found in one sample sequenced in a study of blood T cell repertoires in COVID-19. Repertoires were generated with immunoSEQ multiplex PCR, while TCRdb's copy carries only in-frame clones and drops some. The table includes under 350,000 clones, roughly 86% detected once. Sequencing was performed on peripheral blood. These receptors all come from a man in his 70s with acute or convalescent COVID-19.

The chain links TRBV28 to TRBJ1-4; D is perhaps TRBD1 (5 bases). Germline loops: CDR1 MDHEN, CDR2 SYDVKM. The CDR3 spans 16 residues. V was shortened by 2 bases and J by 6 bases, with 16 bases between the two germline ends. CDR3: CASSLPMGPRDEKLFF. The DNA of the CDR3 is TGTGCCAGCAGTTTACCAATGGGGCCACGGGATGAAAAACTGTTTTTT. Using reference TRBV28 and TRBJ1-4 for the parts outside the CDR3, the full variable domain is DVKVTQSSRYLVKRTGEKVFLECVQDMDHENMFWYRQDPGLGLRLIYFSYDVKMKEKGDIPEGYSVSREKKERFSLILESASTNQTSMYLCASSLPMGPRDEKLFFGSGTQLSVL.

This chain joins TRBV6-6 and TRBJ1-1, with D hard to call. Trimming left V 8 bases short and J 4 bases short, with 17 bases between. The CDR3 covers 14 residues. The germline V gene has CDR1 MNHNY and CDR2 SVGAGI (reference sequence). CDR3 nucleotides: TGTGCCAGCTCCCTTGAGGGAGTCGGCACTGAAGCTTTCTTT. Its protein is CASSLEGVGTEAFF.

V and J are TRBV18 and TRBJ2-1; D may be TRBD2 (7 bases). Germline loops: CDR1 KGHSH, CDR2 LQKENI. Trimming left V 2 bases short and J 9 bases short, with 14 bases between. The CDR3 length is 14 residues. The CDR3 DNA reads TGTGCCAGCTCACCAAACAGGGAGGGGGGTGAGCAGTTCTTC. It specifies CASSPNREGGEQFF.

The genes are TRBV7-8 and TRBJ2-7; D perhaps matches TRBD1 (6 bases). The germline V and J ends were trimmed by 6 bases and 0 bases, with 18 bases remaining between them. The germline V gene encodes CDR1 SGHVS and CDR2 FQNEAQ. This CDR3 region has 16 residues. CDR3 DNA: TGTGCCAGCAGTCGCCCCCAGGGGACCGTCTCCTACGAGCAGTACTTC. Encoded protein: CASSRPQGTVSYEQYF.

The chain carries TRBV7-9 and TRBJ1-1; no reliable D call. The CDR3 contains 12 residues. V was shortened by 4 bases and J by 2 bases, with 5 bases between the two germline ends. Germline CDR1 SEHNR, CDR2 FQNEAQ (reference sequence). The CDR3 protein is CASSYINTEAFF. As DNA, the CDR3 is TGTGCCAGCAGCTATATAAACACTGAAGCTTTCTTT.

The J gene is TRBJ1-1, the V gene TRBV7-2, with D uncertain. The CDR3 runs 15 residues. CDR1 SGHTA and CDR2 FQGNSA come from the germline V gene. Trimming left V 3 bases short and J 0 bases short, with 11 bases between. CDR3 DNA sequence: TGTGCCAGCAGCTTCAACAGAAATATGAACACTGAAGCTTTCTTT. Translated, it gives CASSFNRNMNTEAFF.

The rearrangement links TRBV9 to TRBJ1-6, with D hard to call. The germline gives CDR1 SGDLS, CDR2 YYNGEE. This CDR3 contains 14 residues. V was clipped by 4 bases and J by 7 bases, with 12 bases between them. The CDR3 is CASSHGGSNSPLHF. Here the CDR3 DNA reads TGTGCCAGCAGCCACGGCGGCTCAAATTCACCCCTCCACTTT.

The V and J genes are TRBV18 and TRBJ1-3; TRBD1 agrees at 8 bases. The germline gives CDR1 KGHSH, CDR2 LQKENI. The CDR3 extends over 15 amino acids. J was trimmed by 4 bases and V by 8 bases; bases with no gene match: 10. CDR3 nucleotides: TGTGCCAGCACTCGGGACAGGAGTAGAGGAAACACCATATATTTT. As protein: CASTRDRSRGNTIYF.

This chain uses TRBV5-1 with TRBJ2-1; possible D gene TRBD2, 5 bases. CDR1 SGHRS and CDR2 YFSETQ come from the germline V gene. Trimming stripped 4 bases from V and 6 bases from J, with 11 bases between. The CDR3 sequence is 13 residues long. Written as DNA, the CDR3 is TGCGCCAGCAGCCCTTCGAGCGGCAATGAGCAGTTCTTC. Encoded protein: CASSPSSGNEQFF. Full variable domain (rest looked up from reference TRBV5-1 and TRBJ2-1): KAGVTQTPRYLIKTRGQQVTLSCSPISGHRSVSWYQQTPGQGLQFLFEYFSETQRNKGNFPGRFSGRQFSNSRSEMNVSTLELGDSALYLCASSPSSGNEQFFGPGTRLTVL.

This clone appeared once. This chain joins TRBV7-5 and TRBJ2-1; the table's D call of TRBD1 was not tested on the DNA. TRBV7-5 is annotated as a pseudogene. The CDR3 totals 17 residues. The DNA for the CDR3 is TGTGCCAGAAGCTTAGGTCTCGGGGACAGGGACGACAATGAGCAGTTCTTC. Its protein is CARSLGLGDRDDNEQFF.

The chain couples TRBV2 to TRBJ1-2; D perhaps matches TRBD1 (5 bases). From germline, CDR1 is SNHLY and CDR2 FYNNEI. Trimming took off 7 bases at V and 2 bases at J, with 11 bases between the two ends. The CDR3 sequence is 13 residues long. This chain's CDR3 is CASTMTANYGYTF. CDR3 nucleotide sequence: TGTGCCAGCACTATGACAGCCAACTATGGCTACACCTTC.

The chain employs TRBV11-2 and TRBJ2-2; 7 nucleotides agree with TRBD2. The CDR3 is made up of 16 amino acids. With V trimmed by 5 bases and J by 0 bases, 6 bases remained unmatched. The germline gives CDR1 SGHAT, CDR2 FQNNGV. CDR3 protein: CASSPEAGTNTGELFF. DNA of the CDR3: TGTGCCAGCAGCCCCGAAGCGGGGACGAACACCGGGGAGCTGTTTTTT.

The chain joins TRBV30 to TRBJ1-1; no clear D. V was trimmed by 4 bases and J by 1 base, leaving 10 bases between them. This CDR3 comprises 13 residues. Germline V gives CDR1 GTSNPN, CDR2 SVGIG (reference sequence). The CDR3 DNA reads as TGTGCCTGGATAGCTCTCCCGAACACTGAAGCTTTCTTT. It translates to CAWIALPNTEAFF.

In this sample, this clone turned up once. The CDR3 DNA reads TGTGCCAGCAGCTTGACAGGGAGGTTTGATGAAAAACTGTTTTTT. Residues: CASSLTGRFDEKLFF. This chain joins TRBV7-2 and TRBJ1-4; 7 nucleotides agree with TRBD1. CDR3 length: 15 residues. The J segment lost 6 bases and the V segment lost 3 bases, leaving 7 bases of the junction unmatched. Germline loops: CDR1 SGHTA, CDR2 FQGNSA.

The gene calls are TRBV9 and TRBJ1-4, with 10 bases lining up with TRBD1. Germline values: CDR1 SGDLS, CDR2 YYNGEE. V was clipped by 3 bases and J by 2 bases; unmatched bases: 1. The CDR3 totals 15 residues. Here the CDR3 reads CASSGQGATNEKLFF. CDR3 DNA: TGTGCCAGCAGCGGACAGGGGGCGACTAATGAAAAACTGTTTTTT. The full variable domain, with the rest looked up from reference TRBV9 and TRBJ1-4, is DSGVTQTPKHLITATGQRVTLRCSPRSGDLSVYWYQQSLDQGLQFLIQYYNGEERAKGNILERFSAQQFPDLHSELNLSSLELGDSALYFCASSGQGATNEKLFFGSGTQLSVL.

This clone has just one count. This chain links TRBV28 with TRBJ2-1, with TRBD2 matching 14 bases. CDR1 and CDR2 (germline): MDHEN, SYDVKM. Trimming took 8 bases from V and 0 from J; bases not matched to a gene: 6. The CDR3 extends over 17 amino acids. CDR3 region: CASLGLAGGSSYNEQFF. CDR3 nucleotide sequence: TGTGCCAGCCTCGGACTAGCGGGAGGTAGCTCCTACAATGAGCAGTTCTTC.

On this clone: Its ends do not fully match the called genes, so a read error is possible. The chain links TRBV5-8 to TRBJ2-3, with 11 bases that match TRBD2. This CDR3 is 13 amino acids long. Germline lookup yields CDR1 SGHTS and CDR2 YDEGEE. CDR3 in amino acids: CASSKEPGLAVSF. CDR3 sequence (DNA): TGTGCCAGCAGCAAAGAGCCGGGACTAGCGGTGTCTTTT.

This clone was seen a handful of times. The chain employs TRBV5-1 and TRBJ1-4; a weak D match, TRBD1 (6 bases). Germline lookup yields CDR1 SGHRS and CDR2 YFSETQ. This CDR3 contains 14 residues. V was cut by 4 bases and J by 8 bases, with 15 bases left in between. The CDR3 sequence: CASSGGTFGEKLFF. The CDR3 DNA reads TGCGCCAGCAGCGGTGGGACATTTGGGGAAAAACTGTTTTTT.

The chain's CDR3 is CAWSVRDRGYGYTF. DNA for the CDR3: TGTGCCTGGAGTGTACGGGACAGGGGATACGGCTACACCTTC. The J gene is TRBJ1-2, the V gene TRBV30; the match to TRBD1 covers 10 bases. The CDR3 extends over 14 amino acids. V lost 0 bases, J lost 8 bases, and 6 bases stayed unmatched. The germline CDR1 and CDR2 sequences are GTSNPN and SVGIG (reference sequence).